The 6 T cell receptor beta chains listed next were all sequenced from one sample in a study of blood T cell repertoires in COVID-19. Profiling relied on immunoSEQ multiplex PCR, and the TCRdb table lists in-frame clones only, not all of them. The table includes 150,000 or so clones, approximately 95% detected once. The specimen sequenced was peripheral blood. Every receptor here comes from a woman aged 60-70 years with COVID-19, enrolled during active disease.

The chain is built from TRBV10-3 and TRBJ2-7; TRBD2 might be the D (5 bases). Germline lookup yields CDR1 ENHRY and CDR2 SYGVKD. Deletions cut 0 bases from V and 11 bases from J, with 11 bases between. The CDR3 totals 12 residues. The CDR3 DNA reads as TGTGCCATCAGTGAGTCGGCCGGGGTCGAGTACTTC. It is translated as CAISESAGVEYF.

The V gene is TRBV13, the J gene TRBJ2-1, with 9 bases identical to TRBD2. Germline values: CDR1 PRHDT, CDR2 FYEKMQ (reference sequence). CDR3 length: 15 residues. Losses at the gene ends were 2 bases for V and 8 bases for J; bases not matched to a gene: 7. For the CDR3, the DNA is TGTGCCAGCAGCTTAAGGCGGGGGGGTGGCGATGAGCAGTTCTTC. Its protein product is CASSLRRGGGDEQFF. Full variable domain (missing parts from reference TRBV13 and TRBJ2-1): AAGVIQSPRHLIKEKRETATLKCYPIPRHDTVYWYQQGPGQDPQFLISFYEKMQSDKGSIPDRFSAQQFSDYHSELNMSSLELGDSALYFCASSLRRGGGDEQFFGPGTRLTVL.

This chain uses TRBV6-5 with TRBJ1-2; a possible D gene is TRBD1 (6 bases). V was pared by 7 bases and J by 4 bases, with 19 bases between. CDR1 MNHEY and CDR2 SVGAGI come from the germline V gene. The CDR3 is 15 amino acids. The CDR3, as DNA: TGTGCCAGCACCGGCGGGGGGGGCGGGAGCTATGGCTACACCTTC. Translation gives CASTGGGGGSYGYTF.

The chain has TRBV7-9 and TRBJ2-7; weak D call: TRBD1 (5 bases). The V gene's germline CDR1 is SEHNR and CDR2 FQNEAQ (reference sequence). V was clipped by 2 bases and J by 3 bases, with 5 bases between them. This CDR3 comprises 12 residues. The CDR3 spells CASSLTGYEQYF. The CDR3, as DNA: TGTGCCAGCAGCTTAACAGGCTACGAGCAGTACTTC.

The gene calls are TRBV3-1 (or the pseudogene TRBV3-2) and TRBJ2-1; TRBD1 aligns across 7 bases. CDR3 length equals 16 residues. Germline values: CDR1 LGHDT, CDR2 YNNKEL (reference sequence). Trimming took 1 base from V and 8 from J; bases not matched to a gene: 11. The CDR3 spells CASSQALTGMVDEQFF. As DNA, the CDR3 is TGTGCCAGCAGCCAAGCTTTGACAGGGATGGTCGATGAGCAGTTCTTC.

This clone was picked up a small number of times. The rearrangement links TRBV6-5 to TRBJ1-2, with D possibly matching TRBD1 (5 bases). Germline V lookup: CDR1 MNHEY, CDR2 SVGAGI. The V gene lost 2 bases and the J gene lost 2 bases, with 15 bases spanning the gap. The CDR3 runs to 16 residues. The CDR3 here is CASSYRVGRGNYGYTF. For the CDR3, the DNA is TGTGCCAGCAGTTACCGGGTTGGGCGGGGGAACTATGGCTACACCTTC.